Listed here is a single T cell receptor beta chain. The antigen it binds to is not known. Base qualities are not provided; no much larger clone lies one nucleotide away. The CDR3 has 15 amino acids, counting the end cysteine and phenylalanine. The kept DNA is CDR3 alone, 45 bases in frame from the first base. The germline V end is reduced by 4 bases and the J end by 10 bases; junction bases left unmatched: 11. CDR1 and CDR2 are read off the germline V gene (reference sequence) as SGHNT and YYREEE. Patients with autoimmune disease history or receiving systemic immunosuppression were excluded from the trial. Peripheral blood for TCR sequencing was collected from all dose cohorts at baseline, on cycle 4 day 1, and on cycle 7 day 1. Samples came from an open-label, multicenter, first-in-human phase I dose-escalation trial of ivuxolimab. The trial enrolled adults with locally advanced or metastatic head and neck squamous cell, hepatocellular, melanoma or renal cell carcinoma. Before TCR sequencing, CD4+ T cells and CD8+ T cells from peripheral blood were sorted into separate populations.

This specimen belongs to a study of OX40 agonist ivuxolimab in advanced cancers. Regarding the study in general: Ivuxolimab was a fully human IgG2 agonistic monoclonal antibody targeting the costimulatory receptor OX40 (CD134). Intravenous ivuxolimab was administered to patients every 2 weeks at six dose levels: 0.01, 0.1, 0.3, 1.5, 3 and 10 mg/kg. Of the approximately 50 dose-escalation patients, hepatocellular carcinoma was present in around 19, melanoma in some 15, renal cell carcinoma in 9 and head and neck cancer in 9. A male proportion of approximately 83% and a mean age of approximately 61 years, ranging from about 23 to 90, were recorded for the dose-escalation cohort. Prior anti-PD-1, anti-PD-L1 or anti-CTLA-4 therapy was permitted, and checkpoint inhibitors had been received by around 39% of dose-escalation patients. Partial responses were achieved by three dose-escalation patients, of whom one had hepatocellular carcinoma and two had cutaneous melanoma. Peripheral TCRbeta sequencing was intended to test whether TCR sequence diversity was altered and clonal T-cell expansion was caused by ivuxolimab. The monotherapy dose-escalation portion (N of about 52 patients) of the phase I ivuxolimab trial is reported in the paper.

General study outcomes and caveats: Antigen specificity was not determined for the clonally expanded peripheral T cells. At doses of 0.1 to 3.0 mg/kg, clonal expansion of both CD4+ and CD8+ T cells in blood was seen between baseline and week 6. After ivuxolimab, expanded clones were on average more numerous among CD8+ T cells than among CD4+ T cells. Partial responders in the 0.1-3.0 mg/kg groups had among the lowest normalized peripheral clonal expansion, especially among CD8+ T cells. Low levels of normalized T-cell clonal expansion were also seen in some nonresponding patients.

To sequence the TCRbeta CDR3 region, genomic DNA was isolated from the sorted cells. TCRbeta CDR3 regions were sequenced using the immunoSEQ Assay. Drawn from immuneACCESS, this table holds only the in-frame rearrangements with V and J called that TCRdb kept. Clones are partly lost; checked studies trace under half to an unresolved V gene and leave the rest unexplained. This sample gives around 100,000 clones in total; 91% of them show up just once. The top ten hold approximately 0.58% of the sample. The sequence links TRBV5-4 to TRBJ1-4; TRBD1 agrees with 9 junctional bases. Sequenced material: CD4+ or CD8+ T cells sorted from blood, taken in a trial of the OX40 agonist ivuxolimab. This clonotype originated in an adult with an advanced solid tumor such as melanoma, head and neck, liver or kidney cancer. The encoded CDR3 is CASSPQGALRGKLFF. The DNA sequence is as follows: TGTGCCAGCAGCCCACAGGGGGCTCTTAGGGGAAAACTGTTTTTT.